This TCR beta chain was observed in a study of T cells in Graves' hyperthyroidism and ophthalmopathy. With regard to this clonotype: Its target is not known.

Study-level findings and limits: Most clonotypes expanded in the thyroid (above 0.001) were also present in blood. Ophthalmopathy was distinguished from stable hyperthyroidism by 13 V-J signatures.

Per germline, CDR1 SNHLY and CDR2 FYNNEI. The CDR3 length is 11 residues. V lost 2 bases to trimming and J lost 15 bases, with 11 bases between them. RNA transcripts provided the source from which TCR beta CDR3 regions were amplified. A first-round RT-PCR of the TCR CDR3 used the HTBI primer set. One entry per CDR3 protein, called by TCRdb with MiXCR from the multiplex PCR reads. The sample lists about 840,000 distinct CDR3 sequences, 38% occurring once. V usage is TRBV2 and J usage is TRBJ2-1, with D unclear. Sequencing used blood. This receptor was identified in a man aged 18 to 29 with Graves' hyperthyroidism. The CDR3 reads CASSEHYRLFF. The CDR3 DNA is TGTGCCAGCAGTGAACACTACCGTTTGTTCTTC.